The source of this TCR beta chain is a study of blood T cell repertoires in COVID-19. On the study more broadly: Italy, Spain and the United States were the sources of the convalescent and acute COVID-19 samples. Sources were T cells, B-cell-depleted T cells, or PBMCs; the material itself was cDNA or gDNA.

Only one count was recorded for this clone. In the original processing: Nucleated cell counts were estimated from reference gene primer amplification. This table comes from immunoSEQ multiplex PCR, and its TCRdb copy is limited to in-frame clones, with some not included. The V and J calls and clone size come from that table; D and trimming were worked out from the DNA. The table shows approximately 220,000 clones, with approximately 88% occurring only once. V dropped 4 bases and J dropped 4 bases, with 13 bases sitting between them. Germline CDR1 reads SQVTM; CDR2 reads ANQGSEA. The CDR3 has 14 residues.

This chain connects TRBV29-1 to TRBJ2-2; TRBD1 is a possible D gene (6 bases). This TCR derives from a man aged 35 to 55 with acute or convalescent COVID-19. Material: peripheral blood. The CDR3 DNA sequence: TGCAGCGTTGTTACAGGGCCGGTCACCGGGGAGCTGTTTTTT. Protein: CSVVTGPVTGELFF.